One sample yielded the 10 T cell receptor beta chains listed below, sequenced in a study of blood T cell repertoires in COVID-19. This table comes from immunoSEQ multiplex PCR, and its TCRdb copy is limited to in-frame clones, with some not included. The sample consists of some 120,000 clones, roughly nine tenths of them appearing once. Material for sequencing was peripheral blood. Receptor source: a human donor with active COVID-19. The donor label of this sample is uncertain.

The rearrangement links TRBV19 to TRBJ1-2, with a tentative D call TRBD1 (6 bases). Trimming stripped 3 bases from V and 7 bases from J, with 15 bases between. CDR1 and CDR2 (germline): LNHDA, SQIVND (reference sequence). This CDR3 has 14 residues. The CDR3 bases are TGTGCCAGTAGTATCAGGACAGTTTGGAGTGGCTACACCTTC. This sequence encodes CASSIRTVWSGYTF. Using reference TRBV19 and TRBJ1-2 for the parts outside the CDR3, the full variable domain is DGGITQSPKYLFRKEGQNVTLSCEQNLNHDAMYWYRQDPGQGLRLIYYSQIVNDFQKGDIAEGYSVSREKKESFPLTVTSAQKNPTAFYLCASSIRTVWSGYTFGSGTRLTVV.

This chain uses TRBV9 with TRBJ1-6; possible D gene TRBD1, 5 bases. This CDR3 spans 19 amino acids. Germline V lookup: CDR1 SGDLS, CDR2 YYNGEE. The V end lost 3 bases, the J end lost 7 bases, and 26 bases lay between the germline ends. The CDR3 loop is CASSADAGGGTSVNSPLHF. CDR3 DNA: TGTGCCAGCAGCGCCGACGCCGGTGGAGGGACTTCTGTGAATTCACCCCTCCACTTT.

J is TRBJ2-5 and V is TRBV5-1; D ambiguous. The germline V gene has CDR1 SGHRS and CDR2 YFSETQ. This CDR3 has 14 residues. V dropped 0 bases and J dropped 3 bases, with 9 bases sitting between them. CDR3 DNA sequence: TGCGCCAGCAGCTTGGTAGCATGGGAAGAGACCCAGTACTTC. The encoded protein is CASSLVAWEETQYF.

The CDR3 protein is CASRKGGWNTEAFF. The DNA for the CDR3 is TGTGCCAGCAGGAAAGGGGGATGGAACACTGAAGCTTTCTTT. The chain couples TRBV28 to TRBJ1-1, with D perhaps TRBD1 (6 bases). Between the trimmed V and J ends, which lost 6 bases and 1 base, there was a span of 12 bases. The V gene's germline CDR1 is MDHEN and CDR2 SYDVKM. The CDR3 has 14 amino acids. Full variable domain (rest looked up from reference TRBV28 and TRBJ1-1): DVKVTQSSRYLVKRTGEKVFLECVQDMDHENMFWYRQDPGLGLRLIYFSYDVKMKEKGDIPEGYSVSREKKERFSLILESASTNQTSMYLCASRKGGWNTEAFFGQGTRLTVV.

The chain uses TRBV5-1 and TRBJ2-5; D gene unclear. CDR3 length equals 16 residues. Trimming took off 2 bases at V and 1 base at J, with 15 bases between the two ends. CDR1 is SGHRS, CDR2 YFSETQ, per germline. The CDR3 here is CASSFGRHIPQETQYF. The CDR3 region has the DNA TGCGCCAGCAGCTTCGGCAGGCATATCCCCCAAGAGACCCAGTACTTC.

V and J are TRBV28 and TRBJ1-2; D gene unclear. The V and J ends lost 5 bases and 6 bases respectively, with 25 bases between them. CDR1 and CDR2 from the germline V gene are MDHEN and SYDVKM. The CDR3 loop spans 17 amino acids. In nucleotides, the CDR3 is TGTGCCAGCAGTAACCCCCGAGGAACTAGGAGGCCCCATGGCTACACCTTC. The encoded protein is CASSNPRGTRRPHGYTF.

This rearrangement joins TRBV5-4 to TRBJ1-1, with D perhaps TRBD1 (6 bases). The CDR3 consists of 15 residues. The germline CDR1 and CDR2 sequences are SGHNT and YYREEE (reference sequence). V dropped 5 bases and J dropped 2 bases, with 16 bases sitting between them. This CDR3 reads CASRSPTGSNTEAFF. Here the CDR3 DNA reads TGTGCCAGCAGATCGCCAACAGGGTCCAACACTGAAGCTTTCTTT.

The CDR3 DNA reads TGTGCCAGCAGCCATCCGGGTCGGAACACTGAAGCTTTCTTT. Encoded protein: CASSHPGRNTEAFF. The V and J genes are TRBV3-1 (or the pseudogene TRBV3-2) and TRBJ1-1; D gene uncertain. The V and J ends lost 3 bases and 1 base respectively, with 9 bases between them. Per the germline V gene, CDR1 is LGHDT and CDR2 is YNNKEL (reference sequence). The CDR3 sequence is 14 residues long.

The V call is TRBV5-4, the J call TRBJ2-5; tentatively, D is TRBD2 (5 bases). The CDR3 has 14 amino acids. Germline CDR1 and CDR2: SGHNT and YYREEE (reference sequence). Trimming stripped 0 bases from V and 3 bases from J, with 9 bases between. The CDR3: CASSLALAKETQYF. The CDR3 coding sequence is TGTGCCAGCAGCTTGGCTCTAGCCAAAGAGACCCAGTACTTC. Using reference TRBV5-4 and TRBJ2-5 for the parts outside the CDR3, the full variable domain is ETGVTQSPTHLIKTRGQQVTLRCSSQSGHNTVSWYQQALGQGPQFIFQYYREEENGRGNFPPRFSGLQFPNYSSELNVNALELDDSALYLCASSLALAKETQYFGPGTRLLVL.

This clone was detected a few times. This chain joins TRBV7-6 and TRBJ2-1; D may be TRBD1 (6 bases). The germline V gene has CDR1 SGHVS and CDR2 FNYEAQ. The CDR3 contains 13 residues. Trimming shortened V by 4 bases and J by 5 bases, and 9 bases separated the two germline ends. The CDR3 bases are TGTGCCAGCAGCTCGACAGGAAACAATGAGCAGTTCTTC. Amino acid sequence: CASSSTGNNEQFF.